Shown below are 30 T cell receptor beta chains from a single sample sequenced in a study of cytomegalovirus exposure and HLA in healthy donors (TCRdb year 2017). The library was prepared using the immunoSEQ multiplex PCR assay. For the multiplex PCR, a mixture combining 60 forward primers for TCR Vbeta segments and 13 reverse primers for TCR Jbeta segments was used. The table comes from immuneACCESS by way of TCRdb, which keeps in-frame sequences with V and J called. Part of the clones is missing from these tables; in studies checked, under half for an unresolved V gene and the rest for unknown reasons. This sample lists around 100,000 clones; 65% to 80% were detected once. Of the sample, roughly 4.4% falls within the top ten clones. What was sequenced was PBMCs. These receptors came from a man between 25 and 39 years old in good health and CMV-seropositive.

The chain carries TRBV7-9 and TRBJ2-2; 7 nucleotides align to TRBD1. Germline V CDR1 and CDR2: SEHNR, FQNEAQ (reference sequence). V was clipped by 7 bases and J by 0 bases; unmatched bases: 5. The CDR3 runs 15 residues. CDR3 DNA sequence: TGTGCCAGCACCCCCGGGACAGCGAACACCGGGGAGCTGTTTTTT. This translates into CASTPGTANTGELFF.

As to this clone: Other DNA sequences in this specimen translate into the identical CDR3. The chain carries TRBV9 and TRBJ2-3; D unresolved. CDR1 is SGDLS and CDR2 is YYNGEE in the germline V gene. The CDR3 consists of 13 residues. V was cut by 0 bases and J by 1 base, with 3 bases left in between. The CDR3 DNA reads TGTGCCAGCAGCGTAGCCGGCACAGATACGCAGTATTTT. Protein: CASSVAGTDTQYF.

The CDR3 DNA reads as TGTGCCATCAGGGGACAGGTGATCTATGGCTACACCTTC. Protein product: CAIRGQVIYGYTF. The chain employs TRBV10-3 and TRBJ1-2; 8 bases are a match to TRBD1. Germline assignment: CDR1 ENHRY and CDR2 SYGVKD. The CDR3 is 13 amino acids. The J segment lost 4 bases and the V segment lost 6 bases, leaving 4 bases of the junction unmatched.

This rearrangement joins TRBV28 to TRBJ1-1; D is uncertain. The CDR3 is 12 amino acids. V was pared by 10 bases and J by 7 bases, with 16 bases between. Germline CDR1 and CDR2: MDHEN and SYDVKM. The CDR3, as DNA: TGTGCCACCACGCGAGGGCAGCTTGAAGCTTTCTTT. This translates into CATTRGQLEAFF.

In nucleotides, the CDR3 is TGTGCCAGCAGCCCAACCGGGACTAACATCTACGAGCAGTACTTC. Translation: CASSPTGTNIYEQYF. This chain connects TRBV14 to TRBJ2-7, with 7 bases lining up with TRBD2. V was pared by 4 bases and J by 3 bases, with 9 bases of the junction left unmatched. The germline V gene has CDR1 SGHDN and CDR2 FVKESK. The CDR3 is 15 amino acids.

This chain uses TRBV11-2 with TRBJ1-6; TRBD1 matches at 7 bases. Losses at the gene ends were 3 bases for V and 0 bases for J; bases not matched to a gene: 2. Germline V gene lookup returns CDR1 SGHAT and CDR2 FQNNGV. CDR3 length: 16 amino acids. The CDR3 DNA follows: TGTGCCAGCAGCTTTGGGGACAGCTCCTATAATTCACCCCTCCACTTT. Translating it yields CASSFGDSSYNSPLHF.

V and J are TRBV9 and TRBJ1-3; 9 nucleotides match TRBD1. V shed 4 bases and J 3 bases; nucleotides not matched to a gene: 2. Germline V gene lookup returns CDR1 SGDLS and CDR2 YYNGEE. The CDR3 runs to 14 residues. The CDR3 nucleotides are TGTGCCAGCAGCCCGGGACAGGGTGGAAACACCATATATTTT. Residues: CASSPGQGGNTIYF.

V is TRBV4-2 and J is TRBJ2-3; no definite D call. This CDR3 contains 16 residues. The ends were cut back, 0 bases at V and 3 bases at J, with 13 bases in the middle. CDR1 is LGHNA and CDR2 is YNFKEQ in the germline V gene. The CDR3 DNA reads as TGTGCCAGCAGCCAAGATCCCCTCGGCAGGACAGATACGCAGTATTTT. Encoded protein: CASSQDPLGRTDTQYF.

This chain connects TRBV6-5 to TRBJ2-7, with TRBD1 identical over 8 bases. CDR1 is MNHEY and CDR2 is SVGAGI in the germline V gene. CDR3 length equals 14 residues. V lost 5 bases to trimming and J lost 0 bases; unmatched junction nucleotides: 3. The CDR3 coding sequence is TGTGCCAGCAGTCGTGGACAGGGCTCCTACGAGCAGTACTTC. Protein sequence: CASSRGQGSYEQYF.

The chain combines TRBV28 with TRBJ2-2; 9 bases are shared with TRBD2. V lost 5 bases and J lost 0; bases outside the gene matches: 13. The CDR3 extends over 19 amino acids. Per the germline V gene, CDR1 is MDHEN and CDR2 is SYDVKM. Written as DNA, the CDR3 is TGTGCCAGCAGTCCAGGGCTCGGCGGGGGGGCTTCGAACACCGGGGAGCTGTTTTTT. Its protein product is CASSPGLGGGASNTGELFF.

The V call is TRBV6-1, the J call TRBJ1-6; 7 nucleotides agree with TRBD1. The V gene's germline CDR1 is MNHNS and CDR2 SASEGT. V shed 6 bases and J 9 bases; nucleotides not matched to a gene: 8. The CDR3 contains 14 residues. In DNA, the CDR3 is TGTGCCAGCAGAACCCCGGGACAGAGTTCACCCCTCCACTTT. Its protein product is CASRTPGQSSPLHF.

J is TRBJ2-3 and V is TRBV10-1; maybe TRBD2 (5 bases). This CDR3 is built from 15 residues. Trimming stripped 0 bases from V and 4 bases from J, with 11 bases between. CDR1 is WNHNN and CDR2 is SYGVQD in the germline V gene (reference sequence). The CDR3 reads CASSESRAVSDTQYF. CDR3 DNA: TGCGCCAGCAGTGAGTCGAGGGCAGTCTCAGATACGCAGTATTTT.

This chain links TRBV7-6 with TRBJ2-7, with 8 bases that match TRBD1. Germline CDR1 SGHVS, CDR2 FNYEAQ. V trimming: 5 bases; J trimming: 1 base; junction bases outside the gene matches: 7. CDR3 length equals 15 residues. CDR3 protein: CASSAGQGPSYEQYF. For the CDR3, the DNA is TGTGCCAGCAGCGCAGGACAGGGCCCATCCTACGAGCAGTACTTC.

This clone has a handful of counts. The genes are TRBV7-2 and TRBJ2-1, with 8 bases identical to TRBD2. The CDR3 sequence is 15 residues long. V was clipped by 1 base and J by 4 bases; unmatched bases: 3. Germline CDR1 reads SGHTA; CDR2 reads FQGNSA. The CDR3 region is CASSLGLAGYNEQFF. The CDR3 DNA sequence: TGTGCCAGCAGCTTAGGCCTAGCGGGTTACAATGAGCAGTTCTTC.

This chain uses TRBV29-1 with TRBJ2-5; tentatively, D is TRBD2 (6 bases). V dropped 3 bases and J dropped 2 bases, with 13 bases sitting between them. CDR1 SQVTM and CDR2 ANQGSEA come from the germline V gene. This CDR3 has 14 amino acids. CDR3 coding DNA: TGCAGCGTTGATCTGCGGGGCGTGCAAGAGACCCAGTACTTC. It codes for CSVDLRGVQETQYF.

J is TRBJ2-3 and V is TRBV10-3, with TRBD1 as a possible D gene (7 bases). Germline-derived CDR1 and CDR2 are ENHRY and SYGVKD. Trimming pared 10 bases from V and 0 bases from J, leaving 14 bases between. The CDR3 sequence is 14 residues long. The CDR3 region is CATQTGTSTDTQYF. CDR3 sequence (DNA): TGTGCCACCCAGACAGGGACTAGCACAGATACGCAGTATTTT.

The CDR3 nucleotides are TGTGCCAGCAGCGTAGAGAACCTAGCGGGGGGTCCAGAGCTGTTTTTT. It specifies CASSVENLAGGPELFF. V gene TRBV9 combines with J gene TRBJ2-2; 11 bases agree with TRBD2. CDR1 is SGDLS, CDR2 YYNGEE, per germline. This CDR3 is 16 amino acids long. After removal of 0 bases from V and 11 bases from J, the junction contained 9 bases not matched to a gene.

V usage is TRBV27 and J usage is TRBJ2-1, with D perhaps TRBD1 (5 bases). Germline CDR1 and CDR2: MNHEY and SMNVEV (reference sequence). The ends were cut back, 8 bases at V and 8 bases at J, with 16 bases in the middle. The CDR3 covers 13 residues. The CDR3 loop reads CASRQGAWDEQFF. CDR3 nucleotides: TGTGCCAGCCGCCAAGGGGCCTGGGATGAGCAGTTCTTC.

The chain is built from TRBV7-9 and TRBJ1-6; D unclear. The germline V gene has CDR1 SEHNR and CDR2 FQNEAQ (reference sequence). Trimming shortened V by 3 bases and J by 3 bases, and 12 bases separated the two germline ends. The CDR3 contains 16 residues. In nucleotides, the CDR3 is TGTGCCAGCAGCTTTTTTTCGGTCTACTATAATTCACCCCTCCACTTT. This gives the protein CASSFFSVYYNSPLHF.

The gene calls are TRBV7-2 and TRBJ2-3; TRBD2 matches 8 bases. J was trimmed by 8 bases and V by 1 base; bases with no gene match: 8. The V gene's germline CDR1 is SGHTA and CDR2 FQGNSA. The CDR3 is 15 amino acids. The CDR3 protein is CASSLGAGAHPTQYF. As DNA, the CDR3 is TGTGCCAGCAGCTTAGGAGCGGGGGCCCACCCTACGCAGTATTTT.

The CDR3 DNA is TGCGCCAGCAGCGCGCCGGGACTGAACGAGCAGTACTTC. This codes for CASSAPGLNEQYF. J is TRBJ2-5 and V is TRBV5-1, with a tentative D call TRBD2 (6 bases). The J call may be in error: the DNA end matches TRBJ2-7 better. Germline V gene lookup returns CDR1 SGHRS and CDR2 YFSETQ. This CDR3 has 13 residues.

This clone was seen a handful of times. This chain connects TRBV6-6 to TRBJ1-1; D is uncertain. In germline, CDR1 is MNHNY, CDR2 SVGAGI (reference sequence). V lost 4 bases, J lost 1 base, and 7 bases lay in between. The CDR3 totals 13 residues. The CDR3 loop reads CASSLDSNTEAFF. The CDR3 DNA is TGTGCCAGCAGTTTGGACTCGAACACTGAAGCTTTCTTT.

The chain joins TRBV18 to TRBJ1-3, with a weak D call TRBD1 (5 bases). The V and J ends lost 3 bases and 0 bases respectively, with 9 bases between them. The CDR3 consists of 15 residues. In germline, CDR1 is KGHSH, CDR2 LQKENI. In DNA, the CDR3 is TGTGCCAGCTCACCTACCCAGGGCTCTGGAAACACCATATATTTT. Its translation: CASSPTQGSGNTIYF.

This clone was counted between two and nine times. The rearrangement uses TRBV10-3 and TRBJ2-5; 8 positions match TRBD1. The CDR3 covers 14 residues. Germline assignment: CDR1 ENHRY and CDR2 SYGVKD. V was clipped by 5 bases and J by 3 bases; unmatched bases: 5. CDR3 in amino acids: CAISMPGGEETQYF. CDR3 nucleotide sequence: TGTGCCATCAGTATGCCAGGGGGCGAAGAGACCCAGTACTTC.

The chain employs TRBV9 and TRBJ2-5; D is possibly TRBD1 (6 bases). Judging by the DNA end, TRBJ2-7 fits better; the J call may be wrong. Germline values: CDR1 SGDLS, CDR2 YYNGEE. The CDR3 is 15 residues long. CDR3 nucleotide sequence: TGTGCCAGCAGCGTAGGTCTAGGGGGTTCCTACGAGCAGTACTTC. Protein product: CASSVGLGGSYEQYF.

The chain combines TRBV4-3 with TRBJ1-5; D is possibly TRBD1 (6 bases). Per germline, CDR1 LGHNA and CDR2 YSLEER. Trimming removed 3 bases at V and 5 bases at J, with 17 bases between. The CDR3 length is 16 residues. The CDR3: CASSQFPGGGDQPQHF. DNA for the CDR3: TGCGCCAGCAGCCAGTTTCCGGGGGGCGGGGATCAGCCCCAGCATTTT.

The chain employs TRBV6-1 and TRBJ2-3, with D possibly matching TRBD2 (6 bases). The ends were cut back, 5 bases at V and 11 bases at J, with 14 bases in the middle. CDR3 size: 12 residues. The germline gives CDR1 MNHNS, CDR2 SASEGT. CDR3: CASSHRLEMQYF. The CDR3, as DNA: TGTGCCAGCAGTCATCGACTAGAGATGCAGTATTTT.

V is TRBV11-3 and J is TRBJ2-2, with D perhaps TRBD2 (6 bases). The CDR3 runs to 16 residues. Germline V gives CDR1 SGHNT, CDR2 YENEEA. Between the trimmed V and J ends, which lost 1 base and 3 bases, there was a span of 12 bases. CDR3 nucleotide sequence: TGTGCCAGCAGCTTAGTTCCCGGGGGTGACACCGGGGAGCTGTTTTTT. Translation gives CASSLVPGGDTGELFF.

There are a few counts of this clone. In DNA form, the CDR3 reads TGTGCCAGCACCTTACAGGGTTGGCGGACTGAAGCTTTCTTT. It codes for CASTLQGWRTEAFF. This chain joins TRBV6-6 and TRBJ1-1; TRBD1 is a possible D gene (6 bases). Between the trimmed V and J ends, which lost 7 bases and 5 bases, there was a span of 17 bases. Per the germline V gene, CDR1 is MNHNY and CDR2 is SVGAGI (reference sequence). There are 14 residues in the CDR3.

V is TRBV16 and J is TRBJ1-5; no clear D gene. The CDR3 length is 14 residues. V lost 4 bases to trimming and J lost 3 bases, with 10 bases between them. Germline V gives CDR1 KGHSY, CDR2 FQNENV. This CDR3 reads CASSPHGDNQPQHF. The CDR3 nucleotides read TGTGCCAGCAGCCCCCACGGGGACAATCAGCCCCAGCATTTT.